The clone carrying this T cell receptor (beta chain) was recorded many times. Production of TCR beta cDNA used around 0.45 ug total RNA together with a constant-region primer. The TCR beta library was amplified through three nested multiplex PCR rounds in a modified ARM-PCR procedure. Investigators reported that the first two PCR rounds, at around 11 cycles each, used TRBV1-TRBV30 forward primers with a C-beta reverse primer. From the multiplex PCR reads, TCRdb called clonotypes with MiXCR, one entry per CDR3 protein. The sample shows approximately 310,000 distinct CDR3 sequences, roughly two thirds of them seen only once. This record comes from a study of tumor-infiltrating lymphocytes in primary liver carcinoma. For blood RNA, unsorted whole blood served as the source, and germline DNA was extracted too. The V gene lost 5 bases and the J gene lost 2 bases, with 6 bases spanning the gap. From germline, CDR1 is MNHEY and CDR2 SVGEGT. This CDR3 region has 12 residues.

This sequence was found in a man aged 35 to 55 with primary liver carcinoma and hepatitis B virus infection. Material for sequencing was peripheral blood. This sequence joins TRBV6-2 or TRBV6-3 and TRBJ1-2; no reliable D call. CDR3 coding DNA: TGTGCCAGCAGTAGGACCAACTATGGCTACACCTTC. Its protein product is CASSRTNYGYTF.